This TCR beta chain is from a study of CD8 T cells in ankylosing spondylitis. Study results and limitations: Ankylosing spondylitis blood appeared to be characterized by a TCR beta motif of several highly homologous variants. Disease-linked clones reportedly showed significant enrichment in matched ankylosing spondylitis synovial fluid.

TCRdb analysed the 5' RACE reads with MiXCR anew, one entry per CDR3 protein. The sample has 800 or so distinct CDR3 sequences; approximately 2.4% are singletons. Germline V gene data show CDR1 as SGDLS and CDR2 as YYNGEE. The V end was cut by 4 bases, the J end by 0 bases, with 8 bases between. This CDR3 is built from 13 residues. This clonotype was picked up many times. Its antigen is unknown. Material for sequencing was blood, either unsorted or a sorted T cell fraction (not recorded which). The gene calls are TRBV9 and TRBJ2-7; D remains ambiguous. This clonotype was obtained from a male donor with ankylosing spondylitis or in good health (not recorded which). The DNA of the CDR3 is TGTGCCAGCAGCCCCTCTTCCTCCTACGAGCAGTACTTC. Translating it yields CASSPSSSYEQYF.